The entry below describes one T cell receptor beta chain. Seattle's cohort entered during active infection and was followed longitudinally. The data originate from a study of blood T cell repertoires in COVID-19. Overall study: COVID-19 samples from acute and convalescent phases originated in the United States, Italy and Spain.

The CDR3 length is 13 residues. CDR1 and CDR2 (germline): SGHNT, YYREEE (reference sequence). V was trimmed by 4 bases and J by 3 bases, leaving 10 bases between them. Per the authors' pipeline: Amplification of reference gene primers provided the estimated nucleated cell counts. The assay was immunoSEQ multiplex PCR, and TCRdb's table has in-frame clones only and misses some. Clone size and V and J calls were adopted from that table, with D and trimming inferred from the DNA. The data contain about 420,000 clones, over 85% of them singletons. The specimen was peripheral blood. The TCR was taken from a man between 18 and 35 years old with COVID-19, enrolled during active disease. The chain is built from TRBV5-4 and TRBJ1-2; no definite D call. The CDR3 spells CASSQSGYYGYTF. The DNA of the CDR3 is TGTGCCAGCAGCCAGAGCGGCTACTATGGCTACACCTTC.